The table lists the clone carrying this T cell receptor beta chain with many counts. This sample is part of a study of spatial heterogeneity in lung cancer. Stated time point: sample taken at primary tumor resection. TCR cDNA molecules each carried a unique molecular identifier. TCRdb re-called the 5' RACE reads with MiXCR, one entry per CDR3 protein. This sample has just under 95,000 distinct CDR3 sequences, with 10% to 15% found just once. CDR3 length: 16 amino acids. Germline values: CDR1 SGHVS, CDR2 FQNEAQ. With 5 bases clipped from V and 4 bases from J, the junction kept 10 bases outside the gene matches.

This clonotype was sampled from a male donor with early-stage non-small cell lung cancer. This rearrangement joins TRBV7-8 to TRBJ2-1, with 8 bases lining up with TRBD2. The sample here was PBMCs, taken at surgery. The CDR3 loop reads CASSPSGSEIYNEQFF. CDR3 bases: TGTGCCAGCAGCCCCAGCGGGAGCGAAATATACAATGAGCAGTTCTTC.